In this sample, the clone carrying this TCR beta chain turned up many times. Time point meaning: sample taken at primary tumor resection. There were 70 to 80 donors, all of them untreated patients with early-stage non-small cell lung cancer. Without sorting, whole RNA was sequenced from tumor, nontumor lung or frozen PBMC. These data are taken from a study of spatial heterogeneity in lung cancer. The wider study: Detection of beta-chain sequences consistently exceeded that of alpha-chain sequences.

Individually, TCR cDNA molecules were each labelled with a unique molecular identifier. TCRdb analysed the 5' RACE reads with MiXCR anew, one entry per CDR3 protein. Of about 92,000 distinct CDR3 sequences in the sample, roughly 12% were seen once. The CDR3 runs 16 residues. Trimming took off 1 base at V and 4 bases at J, with 14 bases between the two ends. CDR1 is KGHDR, CDR2 SFDVKD, per germline. The J gene is TRBJ2-3, the V gene TRBV24-1; D tentatively fits TRBD1 or TRBD2 (5 bases each). The sample here was PBMCs, taken at surgery. This clonotype was obtained from a male donor with early-stage non-small cell lung cancer. CDR3 sequence reads: CATSDFGGQGADTQYF. The CDR3 DNA is TGTGCCACCAGTGATTTCGGCGGGCAGGGAGCAGATACGCAGTATTTT.